The clone carrying this T cell receptor beta chain turned up a few times. The data derive from a study of T cells in Graves' hyperthyroidism and ophthalmopathy. Diagnoses used clinical symptoms, serum thyroxine and TRAb, thyroid ultrasound and orbital computed tomography. There were TCR beta CDR3 regions amplified from RNA transcripts. The study used the HTBI primer set for a first-round RT-PCR of the TCR CDR3. Each CDR3 protein gets one entry after TCRdb re-called the multiplex PCR reads with MiXCR. Of 250,000 to 300,000 distinct CDR3 sequences listed, 15% to 20% are singletons. Sequencing input: blood. The sequence came from a man between 45 and 60 years old with Graves' ophthalmopathy.

CDR3 in DNA: TGTGCCAGCAGCTTAAAGGGGGGAAACACTGAAGCTTTCTTT. This encodes CASSLKGGNTEAFF. The rearrangement links TRBV7-8 to TRBJ1-1; D is possibly TRBD1 (6 bases). CDR3 size: 14 residues. Deletions cut 2 bases from V and 2 bases from J, with 9 bases between. Germline CDR1 reads SGHVS; CDR2 reads FQNEAQ. Drawing the rest from reference TRBV7-8 and TRBJ1-1, the complete variable domain is GAGVSQSPRYKVAKRGQDVALRCDPISGHVSLFWYQQALGQGPEFLTYFQNEAQLDKSGLPSDRFFAERPEGSVSTLKIQRTQQEDSAVYLCASSLKGGNTEAFFGQGTRLTVV.